Presented here are 18 T cell receptor beta chains from one specimen sequenced in a study of T cells in Graves' hyperthyroidism and ophthalmopathy. From RNA transcripts, TCR beta CDR3 regions were amplified. HTBI primers were the set used in a first-round RT-PCR of the TCR CDR3. Using its own MiXCR run on the multiplex PCR reads, TCRdb lists one record per CDR3 protein. The profile shows 800,000 or so distinct CDR3 sequences, roughly 40% of them singletons. Sequenced: blood. All receptors derive from a man aged 18-30 years with Graves' hyperthyroidism.

The chain recombines TRBV29-1 with TRBJ1-6, with unresolved D. The V end was cut by 6 bases, the J end by 6 bases, with 6 bases between. CDR3 length: 11 amino acids. Per the germline V gene, CDR1 is SQVTM and CDR2 is ANQGSEA. In DNA, the CDR3 is TGCAGCGTGCGTTTTAATTCACCCCTCCACTTT. This translates into CSVRFNSPLHF.

In the case of this clonotype: This sequence may be a read error, since a much larger clone differs from it by one base. The CDR3 DNA sequence: TGTGTCAGCAGCTTAGTGACTGGCTTTTACGAGCAGTACTTC. It translates to CVSSLVTGFYEQYF. This chain links TRBV7-8 with TRBJ2-7; no firm D call. The CDR3 totals 14 residues. Germline CDR1 is SGHVS and CDR2 is FQNEAQ.

This clonotype showed up just once. The junction shows a germline mismatch at one end, possibly a read error. The chain uses TRBV12-3 or TRBV12-4 and TRBJ1-6; D perhaps matches TRBD1 (5 bases). This CDR3 is 14 amino acids long. CDR3 coding DNA: TGTGCCAGCAGTTTGGGCAGGGATAATCCACCCCTCCACTTT. This gives the protein CASSLGRDNPPLHF.

This clonotype was seen only once. The J gene is TRBJ1-5, the V gene TRBV7-9, with 7 positions matching TRBD1. Germline assignment: CDR1 SEHNR and CDR2 FQNEAQ (reference sequence). The CDR3 is made up of 13 amino acids. With V trimmed by 8 bases and J by 7 bases, 8 bases remained unmatched. DNA of the CDR3: TGTGCCAGCGGGACCACAGGGGAGCAGCCCCAGCATTTT. It codes for CASGTTGEQPQHF.

This clonotype showed up just a few times. The chain joins TRBV5-1 to TRBJ2-7; the D gene is possibly TRBD2 (6 bases). V dropped 0 bases and J dropped 7 bases, with 20 bases sitting between them. The CDR3 loop spans 16 amino acids. The germline CDR1 and CDR2 sequences are SGHRS and YFSETQ. CDR3 sequence (DNA): TGCGCCAGCAGCTTGGTACCCGCAGGAAAGGAGGGTGAGCAGTACTTC. This gives the protein CASSLVPAGKEGEQYF. The full variable domain, in which reference TRBV5-1 and TRBJ2-7 provide the parts outside the CDR3, is KAGVTQTPRYLIKTRGQQVTLSCSPISGHRSVSWYQQTPGQGLQFLFEYFSETQRNKGNFPGRFSGRQFSNSRSEMNVSTLELGDSALYLCASSLVPAGKEGEQYFGPGTRLTVT.

This clonotype was recorded only once. This may come from a read error, since a much larger clone is one base off. The V call is TRBV2, the J call TRBJ1-4, with D tentatively TRBD1 (5 bases). CDR1 is SNHLY and CDR2 is FYNNEI in the germline V gene. The CDR3 covers 13 residues. CDR3 region: CASISDGGEKLLF. The DNA for the CDR3 is TGTGCCAGCATCTCCGACGGGGGTGAAAAACTGCTTTTT. Full variable domain (missing parts from reference TRBV2 and TRBJ1-4): EPEVTQTPSHQVTQMGQEVILRCVPISNHLYFYWYRQILGQKVEFLVSFYNNEISEKSEIFDDQFSVERPDGSNFTLKIRSTKLEDSAMYFCASISDGGEKLLFGSGTQLSVL.

Many counts were recorded for this clonotype. The junction departs from germline at one end; a sequencing error may be responsible. This rearrangement joins TRBV20-1 to TRBJ1-1; no firm D call. The germline gives CDR1 DFQATT, CDR2 SNEGSKA (reference sequence). The CDR3 runs to 10 residues. The CDR3 loop reads CSASDGSRYF. The CDR3 coding sequence is TGCAGTGCTTCGGACGGAAGCCGGTACTTT.

The rearrangement uses TRBV9 and TRBJ2-7, with D maybe TRBD2 (6 bases). Germline CDR1 reads SGDLS; CDR2 reads YYNGEE. Trimming pared 3 bases from V and 2 bases from J, leaving 18 bases between. The CDR3 loop spans 16 amino acids. The DNA of the CDR3 is TGTGCCAGCAGCGCAAGCGGGCAGGGAAGCGCCTACGAGCAGTACTTC. Protein product: CASSASGQGSAYEQYF.

A word on this clonotype: This may stem from a read error, because a much larger clone lies one nucleotide away. The chain couples TRBV13 to TRBJ2-7; the match to TRBD1 covers 9 bases. This CDR3 comprises 13 residues. The J segment lost 7 bases and the V segment lost 5 bases, leaving 6 bases of the junction unmatched. Germline V CDR1 and CDR2: PRHDT, FYEKMQ (reference sequence). The DNA for the CDR3 is TGTGCCAGCAGCCGTACAGGGGGCAGGGAGCAGTACTTC. Translated: CASSRTGGREQYF.

The rearrangement joins TRBV7-9 to TRBJ1-3; no clear D. Germline CDR1 SEHNR, CDR2 FQNEAQ (reference sequence). V was pared by 3 bases and J by 0 bases, with 6 bases between. This CDR3 has 14 residues. DNA of the CDR3: TGTGCCAGCAGCTTCTCGGCCTCTGGAAACACCATATATTTT. Encoded protein: CASSFSASGNTIYF.

This chain links TRBV2 with TRBJ1-4, with D hard to call. Trimming stripped 3 bases from V and 5 bases from J, with 10 bases between. CDR1 is SNHLY, CDR2 FYNNEI, per germline. The CDR3 covers 14 residues. In DNA, the CDR3 is TGTGCCAGCAGTGACCTCTGGGGAAATGAAAAACTGTTTTTT. Translating gives CASSDLWGNEKLFF.

This clonotype was counted only a few times. The chain uses TRBV2 and TRBJ1-6; 7 bases fit TRBD1. Germline assignment: CDR1 SNHLY and CDR2 FYNNEI. Trimming removed 7 bases from V and 7 bases from J; junction bases left unmatched: 4. This CDR3 is 13 amino acids long. The DNA for the CDR3 is TGTGCCAGCACCACAGGGGCCAATTCACCCCTCCACTTT. This translates into CASTTGANSPLHF.

V and J are TRBV12-3 or TRBV12-4 and TRBJ1-2; D perhaps matches TRBD1 (5 bases). The CDR3 has 14 residues. Between the trimmed V and J ends, which lost 6 bases and 4 bases, there was a span of 15 bases. This CDR3 reads CASRLSGTAYGYTF. DNA of the CDR3: TGTGCCAGCAGACTCTCAGGGACCGCCTATGGCTACACCTTC.

Of note for this clonotype: Germline and junction disagree at one end, which may indicate a read error. V is TRBV7-2 and J is TRBJ2-5; a weak D match, TRBD2 (5 bases). The CDR3 is 15 residues long. Germline CDR1 and CDR2: SGHTA and FQGNSA. The CDR3, as DNA: TGTGCCAGCAGCTTATTCGGCGGGTTCCAAGGGACCCAGTACTTC. Protein sequence: CASSLFGGFQGTQYF.

V and J are TRBV4-1 and TRBJ1-6, with D possibly matching TRBD1 (6 bases). Germline V CDR1 and CDR2: MGHRA, YSYEKL. The CDR3 has 16 amino acids. The V end lost 1 base, the J end lost 6 bases, and 13 bases lay between the germline ends. DNA for the CDR3: TGCGCCAGCAGCCAAGGCCCGGGGGGGGCTAATTCACCCCTCCACTTT. As protein: CASSQGPGGANSPLHF.

The chain recombines TRBV28 with TRBJ1-2; no clear D gene. V gave up 11 bases and J gave up 4 bases, with 11 bases separating them. CDR3 length equals 11 residues. Germline loops: CDR1 MDHEN, CDR2 SYDVKM. CDR3 amino acids: CAARVGYGYTF. The CDR3 bases are TGTGCCGCAAGGGTGGGCTATGGCTACACCTTC.

The chain combines TRBV3-1 with TRBJ1-1, with D unresolved. Germline V gene sequence: CDR1 LGHDT, CDR2 YNNKEL (reference sequence). This CDR3 is 12 amino acids long. The V end lost 2 bases, the J end lost 8 bases, and 9 bases lay between the germline ends. The DNA of the CDR3 is TGTGCCAGCAGCCAAACGAACGAAGAAGCTTTCTTT. Translated: CASSQTNEEAFF.

This clonotype has only a few counts. The chain uses TRBV10-3 and TRBJ2-7; 7 positions match TRBD1. This CDR3 spans 16 amino acids. CDR1 ENHRY and CDR2 SYGVKD come from the germline V gene. The V gene end was trimmed by 6 bases and the J gene end by 3 bases; junction bases not matched to a gene: 14. The CDR3 region has the DNA TGTGCCATCAGCTCCCCTGATGGGGGACAGAGCTACGAGCAGTACTTC. Translated: CAISSPDGGQSYEQYF.